This T cell receptor beta chain was observed in a study of control samples from healthy donors and cancer patients. The CDR3 consists of 12 residues. V gave up 8 bases and J gave up 4 bases, with 9 bases separating them. Method: immunoSEQ multiplex PCR; TCRdb's copy keeps in-frame clones and lacks some. The table has 120,000 to 150,000 clones, more than 85% seen once; the top ten hold 5.8%. This chain uses TRBV12-3 or TRBV12-4 with TRBJ1-3; D ambiguous. The receptor comes from a man aged 18 to 29 in good health. Specimen: blood. CDR3 in DNA: TGTGCCAGCGGGCCCGTCGGAAACACCATATATTTT. Amino acids: CASGPVGNTIYF.